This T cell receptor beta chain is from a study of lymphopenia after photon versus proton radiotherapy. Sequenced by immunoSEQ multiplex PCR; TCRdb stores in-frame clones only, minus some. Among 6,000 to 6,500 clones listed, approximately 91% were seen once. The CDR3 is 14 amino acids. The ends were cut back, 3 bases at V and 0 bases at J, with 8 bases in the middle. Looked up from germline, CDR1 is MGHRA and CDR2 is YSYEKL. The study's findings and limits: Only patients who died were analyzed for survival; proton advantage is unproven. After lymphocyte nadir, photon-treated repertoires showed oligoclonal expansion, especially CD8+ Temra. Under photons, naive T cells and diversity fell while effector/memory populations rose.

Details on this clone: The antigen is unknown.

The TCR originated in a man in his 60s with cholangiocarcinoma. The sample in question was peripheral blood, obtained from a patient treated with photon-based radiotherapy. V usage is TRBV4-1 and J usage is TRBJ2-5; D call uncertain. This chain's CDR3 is CASSHGPDQETQYF. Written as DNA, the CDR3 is TGCGCCAGCAGCCATGGGCCAGACCAAGAGACCCAGTACTTC.